The 24 T cell receptor beta chains below were found in one sample sequenced in a study of shared clonotypes between healthy human individuals (dated by TCRdb to the early 2020s). The library relied on the immunoSEQ multiplex PCR assay. The source is immuneACCESS, and TCRdb retained only in-frame sequences with V and J called. Part of the clones is not carried over; for the studies checked, unresolved V genes explain less than half of this, and the remainder is unexplained. The sample includes roughly 2.6 million clones, with approximately 92% observed a single time. Around 0.15% of the sample lies in the top ten. Specimen: naive CD4+ T cells sorted from blood. Taken with the paper, the label for cell subset or site translates to: CD45RA+ positively selected. These receptors were taken from a man aged 18 to 29 in good health.

The rearrangement joins TRBV6-6 to TRBJ2-7; 9 nucleotides agree with TRBD2. This CDR3 spans 14 amino acids. Germline trimming cut 6 bases from V and 4 bases from J; bases unmatched to any gene: 7. Germline values: CDR1 MNHNY, CDR2 SVGAGI (reference sequence). CDR3: CASRTGTSSYEQYF. Written as DNA, the CDR3 is TGTGCCAGCAGAACCGGGACTAGCTCTTACGAGCAGTACTTC.

V gene TRBV4-1 combines with J gene TRBJ1-1; D unclear. Germline lookup yields CDR1 MGHRA and CDR2 YSYEKL. V was cut by 7 bases and J by 5 bases, with 14 bases left in between. The CDR3 is 13 amino acids. This CDR3 reads CASTMDRWTEAFF. DNA for the CDR3: TGCGCCAGCACCATGGACCGCTGGACTGAAGCTTTCTTT.

The chain links TRBV10-2 to TRBJ2-7; no reliable D call. Per germline, CDR1 WSHSY and CDR2 SAAADI. V shed 3 bases and J shed 6 bases, with 9 bases lying between them. This CDR3 region has 12 residues. Written as DNA, the CDR3 is TGCGCCAGCAGTGACGGGTTCCCCGAGCAGTACTTC. Its translation is CASSDGFPEQYF.

As regards this clone: Additional DNA sequences in this sample encode the identical CDR3. This rearrangement joins TRBV2 to TRBJ2-2, with D tentatively TRBD1 or TRBD2 (6 bases each). CDR1 is SNHLY and CDR2 is FYNNEI in the germline V gene. The CDR3 sequence is 14 residues long. The V gene lost 9 bases and the J gene lost 4 bases, with 15 bases spanning the gap. In nucleotides, the CDR3 is TGTGCCAGTTCGGAACAGGGAGGCACCGGGGAGCTGTTTTTT. Protein: CASSEQGGTGELFF.

The chain carries TRBV30 and TRBJ1-4, with D uncertain. This CDR3 is 14 amino acids long. The V gene lost 2 bases and the J gene lost 3 bases, with 10 bases spanning the gap. The germline CDR1 and CDR2 sequences are GTSNPN and SVGIG (reference sequence). The CDR3 DNA reads TGTGCCTGGAGTATGGGCGGCCCTAATGAAAAACTGTTTTTT. Amino acids: CAWSMGGPNEKLFF.

The CDR3 DNA reads TGTGCCACCACACTAGCCGGGGAGCTGTTTTTT. This sequence encodes CATTLAGELFF. The chain has TRBV6-1 and TRBJ2-2, with TRBD2 as a possible D gene (5 bases). Trimming took off 10 bases at V and 6 bases at J, with 9 bases between the two ends. Germline CDR1 MNHNS, CDR2 SASEGT. CDR3 size: 11 residues.

Points on this clone: Other nucleotide sequences in the sample specify the same CDR3. V is TRBV5-1 and J is TRBJ2-1; D is uncertain. The CDR3 has 15 amino acids. The V end lost 2 bases, the J end lost 0 bases, and 9 bases lay between the germline ends. Germline assignment: CDR1 SGHRS and CDR2 YFSETQ. CDR3 DNA: TGCGCCAGCAGCTTAGGAGTGGGCTCCTACAATGAGCAGTTCTTC. Its translation: CASSLGVGSYNEQFF.

In the case of this clone: The same CDR3 can be traced to other DNA sequences in this sample. The V call is TRBV30, the J call TRBJ1-1; TRBD1 agrees at 10 bases. Germline V gene lookup returns CDR1 GTSNPN and CDR2 SVGIG (reference sequence). CDR3 size: 13 residues. The trim removed 2 bases at V and 5 bases at J, leaving 2 bases unmatched. This chain's CDR3 is CAWSKDRGTEAFF. In nucleotides, the CDR3 is TGTGCCTGGAGTAAGGACAGGGGGACTGAAGCTTTCTTT.

The J gene is TRBJ1-1, the V gene TRBV6-5; tentative D call: TRBD1 (5 bases). V dropped 6 bases and J dropped 2 bases, with 13 bases sitting between them. The germline V gene encodes CDR1 MNHEY and CDR2 SVGAGI. CDR3 length equals 14 residues. CDR3 loop: CASSRGAANTEAFF. CDR3 in DNA: TGTGCCAGCAGCCGTGGGGCAGCCAACACTGAAGCTTTCTTT.

The chain recombines TRBV5-8 with TRBJ1-5, with D possibly TRBD1 on 5 matching bases. This CDR3 contains 14 residues. Germline assignment: CDR1 SGHTS and CDR2 YDEGEE. V was cut by 4 bases and J by 9 bases, with 17 bases left in between. The CDR3 nucleotides read TGTGCCAGCAGCCACCCTACAGGCCTTGGGCCCCAGCATTTT. This gives the protein CASSHPTGLGPQHF.

Points on this clone: The same CDR3 also results from other DNA sequences found in this sample. The chain couples TRBV5-1 to TRBJ2-2; D is perhaps TRBD1 or TRBD2 (5 bases each). V gave up 0 bases and J gave up 6 bases, with 9 bases separating them. The CDR3 has 14 residues. Germline values: CDR1 SGHRS, CDR2 YFSETQ. CDR3 coding DNA: TGCGCCAGCAGCTTGGGAGGGGCGGCCGGGGAGCTGTTTTTT. It translates to CASSLGGAAGELFF.

This clone was counted a few times. This sequence joins TRBV30 and TRBJ1-1; D perhaps matches TRBD1 (6 bases). The CDR3 runs 13 residues. Germline lookup yields CDR1 GTSNPN and CDR2 SVGIG (reference sequence). V lost 4 bases, J lost 7 bases, and 16 bases lay in between. CDR3 sequence reads: CAWKGGLPSEAFF. In DNA form, the CDR3 reads TGTGCCTGGAAAGGGGGACTTCCTAGTGAAGCTTTCTTT. Looking up the rest from reference TRBV30 and TRBJ1-1 gives the full variable domain: SQTIHQWPATLVQPVGSPLSLECTVEGTSNPNLYWYRQAAGRGLQLLFYSVGIGQISSEVPQNLSASRPQDRQFILSSKKLLLSDSGFYLCAWKGGLPSEAFFGQGTRLTVV.

The chain uses TRBV6-1 and TRBJ1-2, with D maybe TRBD1 (6 bases). Germline CDR1 is MNHNS and CDR2 is SASEGT. The length of the CDR3 is 15 residues. The V gene lost 6 bases and the J gene lost 8 bases, with 22 bases spanning the gap. CDR3 nucleotides: TGTGCCAGCAGAGGATACGGGACACCGCCGGGGGGCTACACCTTC. Translation: CASRGYGTPPGGYTF.

As concerns this clone: This same CDR3 is encoded by further DNA sequences in the sample. The chain couples TRBV28 to TRBJ1-5, with unresolved D. The germline V and J ends were trimmed by 7 bases and 2 bases, with 9 bases remaining between them. Germline V gene data show CDR1 as MDHEN and CDR2 as SYDVKM. The CDR3 consists of 13 residues. Here the CDR3 reads CASTPGGNQPQHF. CDR3 coding DNA: TGTGCCAGCACCCCGGGAGGCAATCAGCCCCAGCATTTT. Full variable domain (missing parts from reference TRBV28 and TRBJ1-5): DVKVTQSSRYLVKRTGEKVFLECVQDMDHENMFWYRQDPGLGLRLIYFSYDVKMKEKGDIPEGYSVSREKKERFSLILESASTNQTSMYLCASTPGGNQPQHFGDGTRLSIL.

Regarding this clone: It is unclear where the CDR3 begins or ends on the DNA, so no DNA is shown, and the CDR3 is as TCRdb lists it. This CDR3 is CASSTSSGSYTQYF. The rearrangement joins TRBV2 to TRBJ2-3; the table gives TRBD2 as D, unverified against the DNA. The CDR3 adds up to 14 amino acids, both ends counted. Germline CDR1 reads SNHLY; CDR2 reads FYNNEI.

As regards this clone: Other DNA variants within this sample encode the same CDR3. This chain uses TRBV6-5 with TRBJ1-6; TRBD1 might be the D (5 bases). In germline, CDR1 is MNHEY, CDR2 SVGAGI. This CDR3 is 14 amino acids long. V was shortened by 6 bases and J by 6 bases, with 12 bases between the two germline ends. The CDR3 DNA reads TGTGCCAGCAGCTACGGGACGGGTAATTCACCCCTCCACTTT. This codes for CASSYGTGNSPLHF.

The chain links TRBV5-1 to TRBJ2-7; D not certain. Per germline, CDR1 SGHRS and CDR2 YFSETQ. This CDR3 contains 14 residues. Trimming pared 0 bases from V and 7 bases from J, leaving 14 bases between. The CDR3: CASSLVAPPREQYF. CDR3 coding DNA: TGCGCCAGCAGCTTGGTGGCACCGCCTCGGGAGCAGTACTTC.

V usage is TRBV10-3 and J usage is TRBJ1-2; perhaps TRBD1 as D (6 bases). From germline, CDR1 is ENHRY and CDR2 SYGVKD. With 5 bases removed from V and 2 bases from J, the gap between germline ends came to 12 bases. The CDR3 runs to 14 residues. The DNA for the CDR3 is TGTGCCATCAGTAGGACAGATCTAAACTATGGCTACACCTTC. Translating it yields CAISRTDLNYGYTF.

This clone was recorded only once. Other DNA sequences in this sample translate to the same CDR3. The J gene is TRBJ1-1, the V gene TRBV6-6; possible D gene TRBD1, 5 bases. In germline, CDR1 is MNHNY, CDR2 SVGAGI (reference sequence). The CDR3 totals 13 residues. Deletions cut 5 bases from V and 1 base from J, with 8 bases between. The DNA of the CDR3 is TGTGCCAGCAGTCGTACAGGGAACACTGAAGCTTTCTTT. It specifies CASSRTGNTEAFF.

About this clone: Different DNA sequences within this sample yield the same CDR3. The V and J genes are TRBV4-3 and TRBJ1-5; D is unclear. The V gene's germline CDR1 is LGHNA and CDR2 YSLEER. V was clipped by 0 bases and J by 7 bases, with 7 bases between them. This CDR3 is built from 13 residues. CDR3 sequence: CASSQDGRQPQHF. Here the CDR3 DNA reads TGCGCCAGCAGCCAAGATGGGCGCCAGCCCCAGCATTTT.

A note on this clone: Other DNA sequences of this sample code for an identical CDR3. This chain links TRBV30 with TRBJ1-3; D not certain. CDR3 length equals 12 residues. Between the trimmed V and J ends, which lost 1 base and 4 bases, there was a span of 5 bases. Germline assignment: CDR1 GTSNPN and CDR2 SVGIG (reference sequence). Here the CDR3 DNA reads TGTGCCTGGAGTGCCCTAGGAAACACCATATATTTT. This sequence encodes CAWSALGNTIYF.

The genes are TRBV9 and TRBJ1-4; 7 nucleotides agree with TRBD1. The DNA end is a closer match to TRBJ2-2, so the J assignment may be wrong. Per the germline V gene, CDR1 is SGDLS and CDR2 is YYNGEE. This CDR3 is 15 amino acids long. The CDR3 region is CASSVAPTGVAELFF. For the CDR3, the DNA is TGTGCCAGCAGCGTAGCTCCTACAGGGGTAGCGGAGCTGTTTTTT.

The chain joins TRBV28 to TRBJ1-4; TRBD1 agrees at 7 bases. The germline V gene has CDR1 MDHEN and CDR2 SYDVKM. This CDR3 is built from 20 residues. Trimming removed 5 bases from V and 3 bases from J; junction bases left unmatched: 21. The CDR3 DNA reads as TGTGCCAGCAGTCACCCGGGGACAGCGCTCCTCTTCGGGGCTAATGAAAAACTGTTTTTT. This gives the protein CASSHPGTALLFGANEKLFF.

As for this clone: The identical CDR3 is also encoded by other nucleotide sequences in the sample. The chain couples TRBV5-4 to TRBJ1-1; 8 bases line up with TRBD1. The germline V gene has CDR1 SGHNT and CDR2 YYREEE (reference sequence). V was pared by 4 bases and J by 1 base, with 3 bases of the junction left unmatched. The CDR3 sequence is 14 residues long. The CDR3 protein is CASSLGTGNTEAFF. CDR3 DNA sequence: TGTGCCAGCAGCCTAGGGACAGGGAACACTGAAGCTTTCTTT. Full variable domain (remainder filled in from reference TRBV5-4 and TRBJ1-1): ETGVTQSPTHLIKTRGQQVTLRCSSQSGHNTVSWYQQALGQGPQFIFQYYREEENGRGNFPPRFSGLQFPNYSSELNVNALELDDSALYLCASSLGTGNTEAFFGQGTRLTVV.